This TCR beta chain was sequenced in a study of T cells after yellow fever vaccination. The germline V gene encodes CDR1 WNHNN and CDR2 SYGVQD (reference sequence). The V end was cut by 6 bases, the J end by 8 bases, with 11 bases between. This CDR3 contains 12 residues. Using its own MiXCR run on the 5' RACE reads, TCRdb lists one record per CDR3 protein. Of 400,000 or so distinct CDR3 sequences in the sample, about 19% are singletons; the top ten hold roughly a sixth. A few counts support this clonotype. Antigen specificity is unknown. Study outcomes and limitations: Only a minor proportion of clonotypes was detected across both CD4 and CD8 compartments.

The rearrangement uses TRBV10-1 and TRBJ2-1; no reliable D call. The source of this sequence is a man between 18 and 35 years old who received the YFV17D yellow fever vaccine. The starting material was PBMCs, obtained before the yellow fever booster vaccination. The CDR3 DNA reads TGCGCCAGCAGACCTCTCCGATATGAGCAGTTCTTC. Translation gives CASRPLRYEQFF.